The 24 T cell receptor beta chains presented below share a single source sample, sequenced in a study of blood T cell repertoires in COVID-19. Using immunoSEQ multiplex PCR, the repertoire was profiled, and TCRdb retains in-frame clones only, with some absent. Seen here are around 160,000 clones, 80% observed once, and the top ten hold 10% to 15%. The sequenced material came from peripheral blood. The origin of the receptors is a man aged 55 to 70 with active or convalescent COVID-19.

The J gene is TRBJ1-2, the V gene TRBV6-5; no clear D gene. The germline V gene has CDR1 MNHEY and CDR2 SVGAGI. There are 13 residues in the CDR3. V gave up 2 bases and J gave up 7 bases, with 11 bases separating them. In nucleotides, the CDR3 is TGTGCCAGCAGTTACGGGGTTGGGAGTGGCTACACCTTC. Protein: CASSYGVGSGYTF.

This clone was seen a few times. The chain combines TRBV7-8 with TRBJ2-7, with D tentatively TRBD2 (5 bases). V shed 5 bases and J shed 0 bases, with 17 bases lying between them. The CDR3 sequence is 16 residues long. The germline V gene has CDR1 SGHVS and CDR2 FQNEAQ. CDR3 nucleotides: TGTGCCAGCAGCGAACGGGGATACCTACTCTCCTACGAGCAGTACTTC. It yields the protein CASSERGYLLSYEQYF.

The chain uses TRBV28 and TRBJ2-7; 7 bases align to TRBD2. The V gene's germline CDR1 is MDHEN and CDR2 SYDVKM. The CDR3 sequence is 16 residues long. J lost 1 base, V lost 4 bases, and 10 bases had no gene match. CDR3 nucleotide sequence: TGTGCCAGCAGTTCCTACTGGGGGGGTAGGTCCTACGAGCAGTACTTC. This encodes CASSSYWGGRSYEQYF.

V usage is TRBV27 and J usage is TRBJ2-5; TRBD2 matches 9 bases. CDR1 and CDR2 (germline): MNHEY, SMNVEV (reference sequence). The CDR3 has 17 amino acids. J gave up 4 bases and V 5 bases, and 14 bases lay outside the gene matches. The DNA of the CDR3 is TGTGCCAGCAGTCTTCGCTTCTTAAGCGGGAGGATAGAGACCCAGTACTTC. The encoded protein is CASSLRFLSGRIETQYF.

This chain connects TRBV27 to TRBJ1-2; D not resolved. CDR3 length equals 13 residues. Trimming took 10 bases from V and 0 from J, leaving 12 bases between them. The germline V gene encodes CDR1 MNHEY and CDR2 SMNVEV (reference sequence). CDR3 amino acids: CATSVRANYGYTF. In DNA, the CDR3 is TGTGCCACCTCGGTGCGCGCTAACTATGGCTACACCTTC.

The sample holds one count of this clone. V usage is TRBV4-1 and J usage is TRBJ1-1, with 7 bases that match TRBD1. After removal of 1 base from V and 4 bases from J, the junction contained 6 bases not matched to a gene. Germline CDR1 reads MGHRA; CDR2 reads YSYEKL. This CDR3 is 15 amino acids long. CDR3 coding DNA: TGCGCCAGCAGCCAAGGTCCCCAGGGGGGCACTGAAGCTTTCTTT. It specifies CASSQGPQGGTEAFF.

This chain links TRBV6-5 with TRBJ2-5; maybe TRBD2 (5 bases). V shed 8 bases and J shed 1 base, with 14 bases lying between them. CDR3 length equals 14 residues. CDR1 is MNHEY, CDR2 SVGAGI, per germline. The CDR3 sequence is CASSRAVSQETQYF. The CDR3 region has the DNA TGTGCCAGCTCGCGGGCAGTTAGCCAAGAGACCCAGTACTTC.

J is TRBJ1-3 and V is TRBV24-1; D may be TRBD1 (5 bases). The germline V gene has CDR1 KGHDR and CDR2 SFDVKD. This CDR3 contains 15 residues. The germline V and J ends were trimmed by 2 bases and 4 bases, with 11 bases remaining between them. The chain's CDR3 is CATSDSGISGNTIYF. The CDR3 DNA sequence: TGTGCCACCAGTGATTCAGGGATCTCCGGAAACACCATATATTTT.

The chain recombines TRBV6-5 with TRBJ2-1; TRBD2 matches at 11 bases. The CDR3 has 15 residues. Germline V gene data show CDR1 as MNHEY and CDR2 as SVGAGI. The V and J ends lost 6 bases and 6 bases, in that order; junction bases with no gene match: 7. CDR3 nucleotide sequence: TGTGCCAGCAGCCCCGGGACTAGCGGCATCAATGAGCAGTTCTTC. Translation: CASSPGTSGINEQFF.

V is TRBV2 and J is TRBJ1-2, with D maybe TRBD1 (6 bases). V was pared by 4 bases and J by 3 bases, with 12 bases between. The CDR3 loop spans 14 amino acids. Per the germline V gene, CDR1 is SNHLY and CDR2 is FYNNEI. The chain's CDR3 is CASSGQGPDYGYTF. The CDR3 coding sequence is TGTGCCAGCAGTGGGCAGGGGCCAGACTATGGCTACACCTTC.

This clone was seen only once. The chain recombines TRBV2 with TRBJ1-6; D is perhaps TRBD1 (6 bases). The V and J ends lost 2 bases and 10 bases respectively, with 15 bases between them. The CDR3 runs to 15 residues. In germline, CDR1 is SNHLY, CDR2 FYNNEI. The CDR3 sequence is CASSELGRGGSPLHF. The CDR3 bases are TGTGCCAGCAGTGAACTCGGCAGGGGCGGATCACCCCTCCACTTT.

The chain has TRBV12-3 or TRBV12-4 and TRBJ1-6; perhaps TRBD1 as D (5 bases). The CDR3 is made up of 13 amino acids. V lost 7 bases and J 9 bases, leaving 13 bases between the germline ends. The CDR3 protein is CASTYRSGSPLHF. CDR3 nucleotides: TGTGCCAGCACCTACAGGTCCGGTTCACCCCTCCACTTT.

The V and J genes are TRBV12-3 or TRBV12-4 and TRBJ2-7; D not certain. Trimming left V 4 bases short and J 5 bases short, with 12 bases between. CDR3 length: 13 residues. The CDR3 region has the DNA TGTGCCAGCAGTTCCCTCGGGTCTCACGAGCAGTACTTC. Its protein is CASSSLGSHEQYF.

The table lists this clone with a count of one. The chain combines TRBV27 with TRBJ1-2, with a possible D match to TRBD1 (5 bases). Germline V CDR1 and CDR2: MNHEY, SMNVEV (reference sequence). CDR3 length: 14 residues. Between the trimmed V and J ends, which lost 0 bases and 2 bases, there was a span of 7 bases. The CDR3 sequence: CASSLSAGNYGYTF. The CDR3 DNA follows: TGTGCCAGCAGTTTATCGGCAGGGAACTATGGCTACACCTTC.

A remark on this clone: The junction and the germline gene differ at one end; a read error may be behind it. The chain recombines TRBV5-6 with TRBJ2-7, with D possibly TRBD1 on 7 matching bases. The CDR3 consists of 11 residues. CDR1 is SGHDT, CDR2 YYEEEE, per germline. This CDR3 is CASSRRAGGSF. The DNA of the CDR3 is TGTGCCAGCAGCCGAAGGGCAGGGGGGTCCTTC.

V is TRBV9 and J is TRBJ2-7; a weak D match, TRBD1 (6 bases). The germline V gene has CDR1 SGDLS and CDR2 YYNGEE. CDR3 length equals 14 residues. The V gene lost 4 bases and the J gene lost 0 bases, with 11 bases spanning the gap. DNA for the CDR3: TGTGCCAGCAGCCCAACAGGGTACTCCTACGAGCAGTACTTC. Its protein product is CASSPTGYSYEQYF.

The J gene is TRBJ2-7, the V gene TRBV5-1; 7 bases fit TRBD1. The V gene's germline CDR1 is SGHRS and CDR2 YFSETQ. The CDR3 spans 15 residues. Trimming took 2 bases from V and 9 from J; bases not matched to a gene: 14. The CDR3 loop is CASSLEGAPREGQYF. The DNA for the CDR3 is TGCGCCAGCAGCTTAGAGGGGGCCCCTCGTGAGGGGCAGTACTTC.

V and J are TRBV2 and TRBJ2-2, with 8 bases fitting TRBD2. CDR1 and CDR2 (germline): SNHLY, FYNNEI. The V and J ends lost 7 bases and 1 base, in that order; junction bases with no gene match: 2. This CDR3 contains 14 residues. The CDR3 sequence is CASTSGRNTGELFF. For the CDR3, the DNA is TGTGCCAGCACTAGCGGGCGGAACACCGGGGAGCTGTTTTTT.

The V gene is TRBV28, the J gene TRBJ2-7; possibly TRBD2 for D (7 bases). Trimming stripped 4 bases from V and 5 bases from J, with 15 bases between. CDR1 and CDR2 (germline): MDHEN, SYDVKM. CDR3 length: 14 amino acids. In DNA form, the CDR3 reads TGTGCCAGCAGTTCCCTAGGGGGGGCCAACGAGCAGTACTTC. Translation: CASSSLGGANEQYF.

The chain joins TRBV6-5 to TRBJ2-3; D is possibly TRBD2 (6 bases). The V gene's germline CDR1 is MNHEY and CDR2 SVGAGI. V dropped 8 bases and J dropped 3 bases, with 12 bases sitting between them. There are 13 residues in the CDR3. As DNA, the CDR3 is TGTGCCAGCGGGAGGACGGATACAGATACGCAGTATTTT. This codes for CASGRTDTDTQYF.

This clone showed up just once. V is TRBV29-1 and J is TRBJ1-1, with D possibly matching TRBD1 (5 bases). This CDR3 region has 12 residues. Trimming pared 2 bases from V and 1 base from J, leaving 5 bases between. Germline assignment: CDR1 SQVTM and CDR2 ANQGSEA. CDR3 sequence (DNA): TGCAGCGTTGAAACAGGGAACACTGAAGCTTTCTTT. Amino acid sequence: CSVETGNTEAFF.

This chain joins TRBV6-1 and TRBJ1-1; D remains ambiguous. CDR3 length equals 13 residues. The germline CDR1 and CDR2 sequences are MNHNS and SASEGT. V lost 1 base, J lost 7 bases, and 10 bases lay in between. DNA for the CDR3: TGTGCCAGCAGTGAAGTAGGCCGGGGTGAAGCTTTCTTT. Residues: CASSEVGRGEAFF.

This chain links TRBV29-1 with TRBJ1-1; possible D gene TRBD1, 6 bases. The CDR3 runs 13 residues. Per the germline V gene, CDR1 is SQVTM and CDR2 is ANQGSEA. Trimming removed 3 bases at V and 0 bases at J, with 8 bases between. This CDR3 is CSVDRGLNTEAFF. The CDR3 bases are TGCAGCGTTGACAGGGGTCTGAACACTGAAGCTTTCTTT. The variable domain in full, completed from reference TRBV29-1 and TRBJ1-1, reads SAVISQKPSRDICQRGTSLTIQCQVDSQVTMMFWYRQQPGQSLTLIATANQGSEATYESGFVIDKFPISRPNLTFSTLTVSNMSPEDSSIYLCSVDRGLNTEAFFGQGTRLTVV.

CDR3 sequence reads: CSGAGSYEQYF. As DNA, the CDR3 is TGCAGTGGGGCGGGCAGCTACGAGCAGTACTTC. This chain links TRBV20-1 with TRBJ2-7; TRBD2 is a possible D gene (5 bases). Germline CDR1 DFQATT, CDR2 SNEGSKA (reference sequence). The CDR3 is made up of 11 amino acids. V was pared by 7 bases and J by 3 bases, with 10 bases between.